The TCR beta chain under discussion was sequenced for a study of T cells in Graves' hyperthyroidism and ophthalmopathy. This CDR3 contains 11 residues. CDR1 and CDR2 from the germline V gene are SEHNR and FQNEAQ (reference sequence). V gave up 4 bases and J gave up 5 bases, with 4 bases separating them. It was RNA transcripts that yielded the amplified TCR beta CDR3 regions. Using the HTBI primer set, a first-round RT-PCR was run on the TCR CDR3. TCRdb itself ran the multiplex PCR reads through MiXCR, one entry per CDR3 protein. The sample yields approximately 400,000 distinct CDR3 sequences, about 13% seen once. The hyperthyroidism was newly diagnosed and had lasted under 2 months; the patients were aged 18 to 65. Before ophthalmopathy appeared, progressors gave blood at initial hyperthyroidism diagnosis. Only a few counts were recorded for this clonotype. Its antigen is unidentified. Whole-study findings and limits: Ophthalmopathy could be told apart from stable hyperthyroidism with a 13 V-J model. Blood also contained most expanded thyroid clonotypes above 0.001.

The chain joins TRBV7-9 to TRBJ2-3; D gene uncertain. The material sequenced was blood. The TCR originated in a man younger than 45 with Graves' hyperthyroidism that later progressed to Graves' ophthalmopathy. CDR3 coding DNA: TGTGCCAGCAGCTCGAAAGATACGCAGTATTTT. Translating it yields CASSSKDTQYF.